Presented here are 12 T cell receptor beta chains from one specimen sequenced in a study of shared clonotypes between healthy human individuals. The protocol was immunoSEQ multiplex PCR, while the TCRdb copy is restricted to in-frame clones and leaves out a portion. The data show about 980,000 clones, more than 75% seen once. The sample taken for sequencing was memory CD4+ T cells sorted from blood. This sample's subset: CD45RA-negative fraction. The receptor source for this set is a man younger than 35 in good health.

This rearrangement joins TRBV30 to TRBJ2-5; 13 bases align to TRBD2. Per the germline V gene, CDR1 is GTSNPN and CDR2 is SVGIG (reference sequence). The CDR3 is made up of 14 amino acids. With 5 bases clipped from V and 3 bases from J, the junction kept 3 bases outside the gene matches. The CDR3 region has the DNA TGTGCCTGGTCCGGGACTAGCGGGAAAGAGACCCAGTACTTC. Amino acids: CAWSGTSGKETQYF.

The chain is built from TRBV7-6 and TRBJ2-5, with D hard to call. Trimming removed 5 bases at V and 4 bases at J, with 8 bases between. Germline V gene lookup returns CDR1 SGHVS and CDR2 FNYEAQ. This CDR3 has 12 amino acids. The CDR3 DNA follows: TGTGCCAGCAGCCCCGTCGTAGAGACCCAGTACTTC. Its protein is CASSPVVETQYF.

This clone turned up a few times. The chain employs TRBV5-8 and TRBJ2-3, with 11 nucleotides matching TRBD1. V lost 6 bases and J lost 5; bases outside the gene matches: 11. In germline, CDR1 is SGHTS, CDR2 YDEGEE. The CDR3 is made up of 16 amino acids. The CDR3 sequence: CASNSRDRGSVDTQYF. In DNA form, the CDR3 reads TGTGCCAGCAACTCTCGGGACAGGGGGTCCGTAGATACGCAGTATTTT.

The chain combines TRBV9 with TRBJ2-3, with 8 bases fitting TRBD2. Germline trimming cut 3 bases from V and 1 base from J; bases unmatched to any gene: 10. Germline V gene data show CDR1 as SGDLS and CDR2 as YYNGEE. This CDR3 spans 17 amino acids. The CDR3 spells CASSEGVYSGGTDTQYF. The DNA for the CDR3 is TGTGCCAGCAGCGAGGGAGTTTATAGCGGGGGCACAGATACGCAGTATTTT. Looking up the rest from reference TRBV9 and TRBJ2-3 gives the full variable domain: DSGVTQTPKHLITATGQRVTLRCSPRSGDLSVYWYQQSLDQGLQFLIQYYNGEERAKGNILERFSAQQFPDLHSELNLSSLELGDSALYFCASSEGVYSGGTDTQYFGPGTRLTVL.

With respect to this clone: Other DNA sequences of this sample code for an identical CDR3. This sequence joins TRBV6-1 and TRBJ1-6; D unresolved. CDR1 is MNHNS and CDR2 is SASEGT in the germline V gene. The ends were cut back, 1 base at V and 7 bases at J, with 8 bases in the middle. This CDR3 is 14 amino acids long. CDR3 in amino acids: CASSEVGGNSPLHF. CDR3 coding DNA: TGTGCCAGCAGTGAAGTAGGCGGAAATTCACCCCTCCACTTT.

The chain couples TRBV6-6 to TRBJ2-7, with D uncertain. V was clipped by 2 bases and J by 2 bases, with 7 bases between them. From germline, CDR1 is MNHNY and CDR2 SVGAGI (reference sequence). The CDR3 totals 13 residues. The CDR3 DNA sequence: TGTGCCAGCAGTTACGGGCTTACCTACGAGCAGTACTTC. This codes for CASSYGLTYEQYF.

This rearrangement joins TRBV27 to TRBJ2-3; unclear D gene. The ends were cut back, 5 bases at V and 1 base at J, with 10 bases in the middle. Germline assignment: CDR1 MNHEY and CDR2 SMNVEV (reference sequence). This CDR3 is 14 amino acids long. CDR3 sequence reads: CASSVLGGTDTQYF. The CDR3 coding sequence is TGTGCCAGCAGTGTGCTTGGTGGCACAGATACGCAGTATTTT.

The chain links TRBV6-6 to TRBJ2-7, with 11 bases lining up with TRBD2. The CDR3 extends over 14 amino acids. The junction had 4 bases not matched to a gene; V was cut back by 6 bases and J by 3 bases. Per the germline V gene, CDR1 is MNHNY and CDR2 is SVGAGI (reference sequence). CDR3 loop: CASREGTSGYEQYF. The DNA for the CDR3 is TGTGCCAGCAGAGAAGGGACTAGCGGCTACGAGCAGTACTTC.

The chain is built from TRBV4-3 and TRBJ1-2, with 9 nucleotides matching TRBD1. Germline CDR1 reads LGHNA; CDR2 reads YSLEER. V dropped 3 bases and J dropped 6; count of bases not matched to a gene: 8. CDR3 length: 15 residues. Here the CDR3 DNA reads TGCGCCAGCAGCCAGGACCCCCGACAGGGGGATGGCTACACCTTC. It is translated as CASSQDPRQGDGYTF.

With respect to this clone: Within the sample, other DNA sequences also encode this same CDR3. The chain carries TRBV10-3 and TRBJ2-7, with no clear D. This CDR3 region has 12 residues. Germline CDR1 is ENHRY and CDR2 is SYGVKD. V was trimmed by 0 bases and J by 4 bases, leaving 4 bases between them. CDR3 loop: CAISESAYEQYF. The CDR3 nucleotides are TGTGCCATCAGTGAGTCCGCGTACGAGCAGTACTTC.

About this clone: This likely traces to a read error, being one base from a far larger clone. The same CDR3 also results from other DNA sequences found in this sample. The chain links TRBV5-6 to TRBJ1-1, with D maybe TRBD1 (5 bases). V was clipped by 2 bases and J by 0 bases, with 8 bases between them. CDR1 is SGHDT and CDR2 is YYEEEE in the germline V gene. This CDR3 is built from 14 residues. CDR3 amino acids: CASSFQGLNTEAFF. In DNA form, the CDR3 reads TGTGCCAGCAGCTTCCAGGGATTGAACACTGAAGCTTTCTTT. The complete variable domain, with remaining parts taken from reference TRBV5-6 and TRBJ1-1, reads DAGVTQSPTHLIKTRGQQVTLRCSPKSGHDTVSWYQQALGQGPQFIFQYYEEEERQRGNFPDRFSGHQFPNYSSELNVNALLLGDSALYLCASSFQGLNTEAFFGQGTRLTVV.

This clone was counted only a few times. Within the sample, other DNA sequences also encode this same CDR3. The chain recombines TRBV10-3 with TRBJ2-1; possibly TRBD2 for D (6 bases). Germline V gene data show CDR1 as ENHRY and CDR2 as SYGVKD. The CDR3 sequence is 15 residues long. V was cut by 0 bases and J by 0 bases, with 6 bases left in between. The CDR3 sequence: CAISESGSSYNEQFF. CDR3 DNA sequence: TGTGCCATCAGTGAGTCCGGGAGCTCCTACAATGAGCAGTTCTTC.